This TCR beta chain was captured in a study of shared clonotypes between healthy human individuals. The authors ran the assay at deep level. Once extracted for a subset, genomic DNA was divided evenly among several immunoSEQ plates. The data were produced by immunoSEQ multiplex PCR, yet TCRdb's version contains in-frame clones alone and is incomplete. The sample lists about 800,000 clones; about 96% were seen once. Trimming cost V 0 bases and J 0 bases, with 6 bases left between them. Germline V lookup: CDR1 LNHNV, CDR2 YYDKDF (reference sequence). The CDR3 contains 15 residues. Positive CCR7 selection of CD45RO-negative cells yielded the naive CD8 cells, and terminally differentiated effector memory CD45RA+ cells were excluded.

The gene calls are TRBV15 and TRBJ2-1; D may be TRBD2 (5 bases). This TCR derives from a man aged 25 to 45 in good health. The sample was naive CD8+ T cells sorted from blood. The CDR3 region is CATSREGSSYNEQFF. The CDR3 DNA follows: TGTGCCACCAGCAGAGAGGGGAGCTCCTACAATGAGCAGTTCTTC. Full variable domain (outside the CDR3, taken from reference TRBV15 and TRBJ2-1): DAMVIQNPRYQVTQFGKPVTLSCSQTLNHNVMYWYQQKSSQAPKLLFHYYDKDFNNEADTPDNFQSRRPNTSFCFLDIRSPGLGDTAMYLCATSREGSSYNEQFFGPGTRLTVL.